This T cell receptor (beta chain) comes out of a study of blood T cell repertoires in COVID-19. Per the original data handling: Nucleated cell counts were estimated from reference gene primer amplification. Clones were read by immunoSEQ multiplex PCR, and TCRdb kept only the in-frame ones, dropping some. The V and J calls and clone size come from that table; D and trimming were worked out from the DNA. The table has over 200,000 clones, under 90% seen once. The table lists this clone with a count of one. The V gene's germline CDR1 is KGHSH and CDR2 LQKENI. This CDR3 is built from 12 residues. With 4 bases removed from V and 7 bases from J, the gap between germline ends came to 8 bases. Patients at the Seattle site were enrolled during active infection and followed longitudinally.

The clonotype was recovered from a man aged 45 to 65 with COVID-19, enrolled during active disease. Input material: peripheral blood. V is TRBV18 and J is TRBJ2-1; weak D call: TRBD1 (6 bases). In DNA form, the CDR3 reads TGTGCCAGCTCACACAGGGCGAATGAGCAGTTCTTC. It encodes CASSHRANEQFF. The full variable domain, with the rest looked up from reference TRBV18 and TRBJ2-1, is NAGVMQNPRHLVRRRGQEARLRCSPMKGHSHVYWYRQLPEEGLKFMVYLQKENIIDESGMPKERFSAEFPKEGPSILRIQQVVRGDSAAYFCASSHRANEQFFGPGTRLTVL.